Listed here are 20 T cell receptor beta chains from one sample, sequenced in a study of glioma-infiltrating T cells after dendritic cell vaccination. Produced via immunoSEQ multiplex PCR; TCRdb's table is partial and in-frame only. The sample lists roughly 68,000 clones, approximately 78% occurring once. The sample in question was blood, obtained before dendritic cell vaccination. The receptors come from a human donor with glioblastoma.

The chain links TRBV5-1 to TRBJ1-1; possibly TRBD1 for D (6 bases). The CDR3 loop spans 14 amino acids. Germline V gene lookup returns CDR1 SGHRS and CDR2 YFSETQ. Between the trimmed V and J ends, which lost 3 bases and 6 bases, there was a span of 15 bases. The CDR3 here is CASSSSPGGPEAFF. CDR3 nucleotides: TGCGCCAGCAGCTCGAGCCCCGGGGGGCCTGAAGCTTTCTTT.

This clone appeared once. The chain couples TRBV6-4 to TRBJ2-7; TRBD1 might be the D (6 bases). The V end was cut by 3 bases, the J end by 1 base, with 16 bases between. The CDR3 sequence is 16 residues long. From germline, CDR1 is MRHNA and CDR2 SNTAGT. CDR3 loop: CASSDPRGDRSYEQYF. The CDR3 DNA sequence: TGTGCCAGCAGTGATCCTAGGGGTGACAGGTCCTACGAGCAGTACTTC.

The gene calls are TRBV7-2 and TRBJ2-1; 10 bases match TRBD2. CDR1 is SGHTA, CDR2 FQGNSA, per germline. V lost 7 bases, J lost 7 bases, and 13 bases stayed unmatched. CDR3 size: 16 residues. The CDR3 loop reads CASTRGSGGAYNEQFF. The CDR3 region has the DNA TGTGCCAGCACGCGGGGAAGCGGGGGGGCGTATAATGAGCAGTTCTTC.

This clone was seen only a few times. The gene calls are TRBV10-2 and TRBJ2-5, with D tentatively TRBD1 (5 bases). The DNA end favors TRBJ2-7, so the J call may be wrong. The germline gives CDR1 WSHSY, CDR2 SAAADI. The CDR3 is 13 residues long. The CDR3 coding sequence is TGCGCCAGCCAGTCCCAGGTGCAGGGCGAGCAGTACTTC. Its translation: CASQSQVQGEQYF.

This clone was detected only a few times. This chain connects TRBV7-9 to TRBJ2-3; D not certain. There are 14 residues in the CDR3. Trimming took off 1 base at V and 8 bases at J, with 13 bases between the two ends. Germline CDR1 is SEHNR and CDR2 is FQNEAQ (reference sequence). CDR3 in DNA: TGTGCCAGCAGCTTAGTAACCGCTCCCGGTACGCAGTATTTT. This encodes CASSLVTAPGTQYF. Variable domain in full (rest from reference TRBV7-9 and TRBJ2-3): DTGVSQNPRHKITKRGQNVTFRCDPISEHNRLYWYRQTLGQGPEFLTYFQNEAQLEKSRLLSDRFSAERPKGSFSTLEIQRTEQGDSAMYLCASSLVTAPGTQYFGPGTRLTVL.

The CDR3 is CASSDLTDTQYF. DNA of the CDR3: TGCGCCAGCAGTGATCTAACCGATACGCAGTATTTT. The chain links TRBV10-2 to TRBJ2-3; D is unresolved. Germline V lookup: CDR1 WSHSY, CDR2 SAAADI. V shed 3 bases and J shed 6 bases, with 7 bases lying between them. There are 12 residues in the CDR3.

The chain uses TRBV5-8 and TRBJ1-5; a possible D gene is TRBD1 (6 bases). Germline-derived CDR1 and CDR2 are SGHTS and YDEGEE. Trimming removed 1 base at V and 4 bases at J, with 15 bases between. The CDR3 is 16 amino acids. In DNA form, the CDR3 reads TGTGCCAGCAGCTTGTCATTACAGGGCCTAAATCAGCCCCAGCATTTT. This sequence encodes CASSLSLQGLNQPQHF.

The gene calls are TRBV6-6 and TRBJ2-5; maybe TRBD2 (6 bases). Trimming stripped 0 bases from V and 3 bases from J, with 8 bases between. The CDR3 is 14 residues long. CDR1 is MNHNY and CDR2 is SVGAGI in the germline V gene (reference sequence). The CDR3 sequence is CASSYSGGEETQYF. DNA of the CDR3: TGTGCCAGCAGTTACTCGGGGGGTGAAGAGACCCAGTACTTC.

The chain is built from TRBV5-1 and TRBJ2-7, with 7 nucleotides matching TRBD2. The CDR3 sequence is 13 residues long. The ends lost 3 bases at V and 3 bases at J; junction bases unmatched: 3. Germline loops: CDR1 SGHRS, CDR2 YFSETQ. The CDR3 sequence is CASSSAGNYEQYF. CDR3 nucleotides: TGCGCCAGCAGCTCAGCGGGAAACTACGAGCAGTACTTC.

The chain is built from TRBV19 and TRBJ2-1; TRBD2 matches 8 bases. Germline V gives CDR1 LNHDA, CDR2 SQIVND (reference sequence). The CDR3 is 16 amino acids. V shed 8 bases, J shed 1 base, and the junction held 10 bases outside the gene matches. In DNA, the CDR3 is TGTGCCAGTCGGGAGGGAGGCGGGGGTTCCTACAATGAGCAGTTCTTC. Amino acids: CASREGGGGSYNEQFF. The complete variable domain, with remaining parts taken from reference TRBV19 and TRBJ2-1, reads DGGITQSPKYLFRKEGQNVTLSCEQNLNHDAMYWYRQDPGQGLRLIYYSQIVNDFQKGDIAEGYSVSREKKESFPLTVTSAQKNPTAFYLCASREGGGGSYNEQFFGPGTRLTVL.

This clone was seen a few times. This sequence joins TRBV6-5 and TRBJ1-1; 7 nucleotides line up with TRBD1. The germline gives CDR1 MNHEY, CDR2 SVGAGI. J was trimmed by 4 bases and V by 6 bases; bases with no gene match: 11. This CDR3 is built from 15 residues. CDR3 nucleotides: TGTGCCAGCAGCAAACAGGGGAGTTTTGGCACTGAAGCTTTCTTT. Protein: CASSKQGSFGTEAFF.

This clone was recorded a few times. The CDR3 DNA follows: TGTGCCATCAGTGAGTTGGCCACCGGGGAGCTGTTTTTT. It encodes CAISELATGELFF. The chain is built from TRBV10-3 and TRBJ2-2; D remains unclear. V lost 1 base and J lost 4, with 4 bases in between. CDR3 length equals 13 residues. The germline CDR1 and CDR2 sequences are ENHRY and SYGVKD.

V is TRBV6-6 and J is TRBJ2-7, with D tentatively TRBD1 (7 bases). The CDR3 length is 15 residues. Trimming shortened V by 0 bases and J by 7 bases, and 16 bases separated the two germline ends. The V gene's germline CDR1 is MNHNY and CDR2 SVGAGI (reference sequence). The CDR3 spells CASSYSGTVEGEQYF. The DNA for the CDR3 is TGTGCCAGCAGTTACTCCGGGACAGTGGAGGGAGAGCAGTACTTC.

The CDR3 DNA reads as TGTGCCAGCAGCTTGGGAGACAGGGTTGGCTCACCCCTCCACTTT. It specifies CASSLGDRVGSPLHF. The J gene is TRBJ1-6, the V gene TRBV5-4; TRBD1 matches at 7 bases. V was clipped by 0 bases and J by 10 bases; unmatched bases: 7. The germline V gene encodes CDR1 SGHNT and CDR2 YYREEE (reference sequence). The CDR3 extends over 15 amino acids.

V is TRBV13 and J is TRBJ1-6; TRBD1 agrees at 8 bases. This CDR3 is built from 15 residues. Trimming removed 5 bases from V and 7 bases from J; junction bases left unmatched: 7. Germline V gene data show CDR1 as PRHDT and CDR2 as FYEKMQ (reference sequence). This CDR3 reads CASSQGQGLNSPLHF. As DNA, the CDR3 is TGTGCCAGCAGCCAAGGACAGGGATTAAATTCACCCCTCCACTTT.

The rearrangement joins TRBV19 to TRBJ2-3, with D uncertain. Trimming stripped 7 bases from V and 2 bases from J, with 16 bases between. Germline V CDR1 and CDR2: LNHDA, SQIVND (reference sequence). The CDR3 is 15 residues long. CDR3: CASKERNAFTDTQYF. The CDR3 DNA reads TGTGCCAGTAAAGAGCGTAACGCCTTCACAGATACGCAGTATTTT.

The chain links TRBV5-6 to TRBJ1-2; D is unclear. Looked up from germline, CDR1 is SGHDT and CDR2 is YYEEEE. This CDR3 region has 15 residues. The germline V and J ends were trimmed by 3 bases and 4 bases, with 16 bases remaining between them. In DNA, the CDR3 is TGTGCCAGCAGCTCCCGAGGTCGCACTCTCTATGGCTACACCTTC. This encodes CASSSRGRTLYGYTF.

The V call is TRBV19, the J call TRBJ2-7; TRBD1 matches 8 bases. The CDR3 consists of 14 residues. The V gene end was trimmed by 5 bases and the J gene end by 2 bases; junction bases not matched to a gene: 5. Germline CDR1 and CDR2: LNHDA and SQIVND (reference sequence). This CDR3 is CASSGVRGPYEQYF. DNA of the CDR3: TGTGCCAGTAGTGGGGTCAGGGGGCCCTACGAGCAGTACTTC. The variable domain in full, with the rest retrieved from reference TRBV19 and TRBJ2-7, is DGGITQSPKYLFRKEGQNVTLSCEQNLNHDAMYWYRQDPGQGLRLIYYSQIVNDFQKGDIAEGYSVSREKKESFPLTVTSAQKNPTAFYLCASSGVRGPYEQYFGPGTRLTVT.

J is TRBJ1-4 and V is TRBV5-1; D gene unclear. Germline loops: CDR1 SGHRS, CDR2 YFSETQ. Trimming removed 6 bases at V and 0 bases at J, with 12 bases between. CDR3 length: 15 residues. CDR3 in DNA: TGCGCCAGCACCTATAGTCCGGCAACTAATGAAAAACTGTTTTTT. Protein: CASTYSPATNEKLFF.

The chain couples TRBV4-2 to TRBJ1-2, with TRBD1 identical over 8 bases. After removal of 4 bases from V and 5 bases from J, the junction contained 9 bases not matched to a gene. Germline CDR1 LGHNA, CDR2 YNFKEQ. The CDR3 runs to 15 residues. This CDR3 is CASSRSDREGYGYTF. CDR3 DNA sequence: TGTGCCAGCAGCCGGTCGGACAGGGAAGGGTATGGCTACACCTTC.